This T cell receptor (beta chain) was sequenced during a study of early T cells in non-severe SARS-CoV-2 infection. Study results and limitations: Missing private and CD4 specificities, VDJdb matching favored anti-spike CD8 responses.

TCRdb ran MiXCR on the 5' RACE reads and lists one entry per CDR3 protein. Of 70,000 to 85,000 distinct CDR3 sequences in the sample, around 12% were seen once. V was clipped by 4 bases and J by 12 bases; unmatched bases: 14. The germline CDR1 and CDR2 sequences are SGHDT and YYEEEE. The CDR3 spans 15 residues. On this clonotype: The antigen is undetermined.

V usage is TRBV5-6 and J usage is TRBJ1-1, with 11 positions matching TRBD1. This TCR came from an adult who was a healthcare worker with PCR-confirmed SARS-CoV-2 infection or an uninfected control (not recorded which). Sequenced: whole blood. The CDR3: CASSRTGTGGIGSFF. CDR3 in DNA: TGTGCCAGCAGCCGGACAGGGACAGGGGGTATAGGGTCTTTCTTT. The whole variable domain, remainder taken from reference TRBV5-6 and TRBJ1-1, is DAGVTQSPTHLIKTRGQQVTLRCSPKSGHDTVSWYQQALGQGPQFIFQYYEEEERQRGNFPDRFSGHQFPNYSSELNVNALLLGDSALYLCASSRTGTGGIGSFFGQGTRLTVV.